The 30 T cell receptor beta chains reported below all come from one sample, sequenced in a study of T cells in Graves' hyperthyroidism and ophthalmopathy. RNA transcripts provided the source from which TCR beta CDR3 regions were amplified. HTBI primers were used for first-round RT-PCR of the TCR CDR3. Each CDR3 protein is one row after TCRdb ran MiXCR on the multiplex PCR reads. The sample includes under 500,000 distinct CDR3 sequences, about an eighth of them seen just once. The sequenced material came from blood. The origin of the receptors is a man aged 45 to 65 with Graves' ophthalmopathy.

This clonotype occurred many times. V is TRBV30 and J is TRBJ2-1; 10 bases line up with TRBD2. The germline V gene encodes CDR1 GTSNPN and CDR2 SVGIG (reference sequence). The V and J ends lost 0 bases and 8 bases, in that order; junction bases with no gene match: 7. The CDR3 runs 15 residues. The CDR3 region is CAWSVGLAGVDEQFF. The DNA for the CDR3 is TGTGCCTGGAGTGTGGGTCTAGCGGGAGTCGATGAGCAGTTCTTC.

The V call is TRBV6-1, the J call TRBJ2-3, with 9 bases that match TRBD1. The germline V gene encodes CDR1 MNHNS and CDR2 SASEGT. The CDR3 is 15 amino acids. V shed 11 bases and J 1 base; nucleotides not matched to a gene: 10. CDR3 amino acids: CAAQGRDRGTDTQYF. Written as DNA, the CDR3 is TGTGCCGCACAAGGCCGGGACAGGGGCACAGATACGCAGTATTTT.

In its sample, this clonotype was seen a few times. The DNA for the CDR3 is TGCAGTGCTAGGGGCCCCCAGGAGCAGTTCTTC. Encoded protein: CSARGPQEQFF. The chain is built from TRBV20-1 and TRBJ2-1; D call uncertain. V shed 3 bases and J shed 10 bases, with 10 bases lying between them. This CDR3 region has 11 residues. Germline CDR1 is DFQATT and CDR2 is SNEGSKA (reference sequence).

This clonotype was picked up a small number of times. The J gene is TRBJ1-3, the V gene TRBV18; D uncertain. Trimming cost V 3 bases and J 4 bases, with 16 bases left between them. Germline V gives CDR1 KGHSH, CDR2 LQKENI. The CDR3 has 16 amino acids. As DNA, the CDR3 is TGTGCCAGCTCACCCAGTTACGCGAACGGGGGAAACACCATATATTTT. Its translation is CASSPSYANGGNTIYF.

This clonotype showed up just a few times. The chain recombines TRBV12-3 or TRBV12-4 with TRBJ2-2; D gene ambiguous. V was shortened by 7 bases and J by 7 bases, with 10 bases between the two germline ends. This CDR3 contains 12 residues. This chain's CDR3 is CASKISDGELFF. The CDR3 DNA reads as TGTGCCAGCAAGATTAGTGACGGGGAGCTGTTTTTT.

The V gene is TRBV27, the J gene TRBJ2-5; TRBD1 matches 7 bases. From germline, CDR1 is MNHEY and CDR2 SMNVEV (reference sequence). The CDR3 spans 14 residues. Trimming at V came to 5 bases and at J to 2 bases, leaving 5 bases not matched to a gene. CDR3 sequence reads: CASSMETGQETQYF. The CDR3, as DNA: TGTGCCAGCAGTATGGAGACAGGGCAAGAGACCCAGTACTTC.

At least ten counts were recorded for this clonotype. V gene TRBV3-1 combines with J gene TRBJ2-1; 9 positions agree with TRBD2. Germline V lookup: CDR1 LGHDT, CDR2 YNNKEL (reference sequence). V dropped 4 bases and J dropped 7; count of bases not matched to a gene: 14. The CDR3 is made up of 17 amino acids. The CDR3 loop is CASSLPAGTSLLNEQFF. DNA of the CDR3: TGTGCCAGCAGCCTACCCGCCGGGACTAGCTTACTAAATGAGCAGTTCTTC.

In this sample, this clonotype turned up a few times. The V and J genes are TRBV6-6 and TRBJ2-3, with 8 bases matching TRBD1. The V and J ends lost 2 bases and 4 bases, in that order; junction bases with no gene match: 8. This CDR3 comprises 16 residues. CDR1 is MNHNY, CDR2 SVGAGI, per germline (reference sequence). CDR3: CASSYAGTGSPDTQYF. The CDR3 DNA follows: TGTGCCAGCAGTTACGCCGGGACAGGAAGTCCAGATACGCAGTATTTT.

This clonotype has only a few counts. One base away lies a much larger clone, so this may be a sequencing read error. V and J are TRBV9 and TRBJ2-3; D call uncertain. This CDR3 spans 14 amino acids. Germline values: CDR1 SGDLS, CDR2 YYNGEE. The CDR3, as DNA: TGTGCCGGCAGCGTAGAAGCTAGCACAGATACGCAGTATTTT. Protein sequence: CAGSVEASTDTQYF.

This clonotype has more than one count but fewer than ten. This chain connects TRBV20-1 to TRBJ1-4; no clear D gene. In germline, CDR1 is DFQATT, CDR2 SNEGSKA (reference sequence). This CDR3 has 14 residues. The V end lost 3 bases, the J end lost 0 bases, and 8 bases lay between the germline ends. The CDR3 reads CSASPQTTNEKLFF. CDR3 sequence (DNA): TGCAGTGCTAGCCCCCAAACAACTAATGAAAAACTGTTTTTT.

This clonotype appeared many times. The chain recombines TRBV7-9 with TRBJ2-7, with TRBD1 as a possible D gene (6 bases). The ends were cut back, 1 base at V and 3 bases at J, with 10 bases in the middle. Germline V gene sequence: CDR1 SEHNR, CDR2 FQNEAQ (reference sequence). The CDR3 has 14 amino acids. This CDR3 is CASSLGTGYYEQYF. In DNA form, the CDR3 reads TGTGCCAGCAGCTTAGGAACAGGGTACTACGAGCAGTACTTC.

The chain is built from TRBV5-1 and TRBJ2-7; tentative D call: TRBD1 (5 bases). Between the trimmed V and J ends, which lost 0 bases and 3 bases, there was a span of 16 bases. The CDR3 has 16 residues. CDR1 is SGHRS and CDR2 is YFSETQ in the germline V gene. The CDR3 nucleotides read TGCGCCAGCAGCTTGGACCCAGGGTCTTCATTCTACGAGCAGTACTTC. Its protein product is CASSLDPGSSFYEQYF.

This clonotype was counted many times. This chain links TRBV24-1 with TRBJ2-7; tentative D call: TRBD2 (5 bases). The CDR3 extends over 11 amino acids. Trimming cost V 5 bases and J 7 bases, with 8 bases left between them. Germline CDR1 reads KGHDR; CDR2 reads SFDVKD. The CDR3 bases are TGTGCCACCAGTGGAGGGTGGGAGCAGTACTTC. This codes for CATSGGWEQYF.

This clonotype was counted many times. The chain links TRBV9 to TRBJ2-1, with 9 positions matching TRBD2. Trimming took 0 bases from V and 2 from J; bases not matched to a gene: 3. The CDR3 has 16 amino acids. Germline CDR1 and CDR2: SGDLS and YYNGEE. This CDR3 reads CASSVGSSGTYNEQFF. CDR3 sequence (DNA): TGTGCCAGCAGCGTAGGGTCTAGCGGGACCTACAATGAGCAGTTCTTC.

This clonotype was recorded at least ten times. The chain uses TRBV6-1 and TRBJ1-2; D is unresolved. The germline V gene has CDR1 MNHNS and CDR2 SASEGT. The V gene lost 4 bases and the J gene lost 3 bases, with 12 bases spanning the gap. This CDR3 is 14 amino acids long. The CDR3 DNA follows: TGTGCCAGCAGTGCGGTCTGGGCAGACTATGGCTACACCTTC. As protein: CASSAVWADYGYTF.

This clonotype came up a few times. The chain couples TRBV27 to TRBJ2-5; TRBD2 matches 14 bases. This CDR3 region has 21 residues. J gave up 1 base and V 5 bases, and 18 bases lay outside the gene matches. Germline-derived CDR1 and CDR2 are MNHEY and SMNVEV (reference sequence). Written as DNA, the CDR3 is TGTGCCAGCAGTGCCTCTACCCCGGGACTAGCGGGAGAGTGGGGCCAAGAGACCCAGTACTTC. Protein: CASSASTPGLAGEWGQETQYF.

This clonotype was recorded at least ten times. Here the CDR3 DNA reads TGTGCCAGCAGTTTAGACGGGGGCTCCTACAATGAGCAGTTCTTC. This gives the protein CASSLDGGSYNEQFF. The V gene is TRBV12-3 or TRBV12-4, the J gene TRBJ2-1, with a possible D match to TRBD2 (6 bases). The CDR3 has 15 amino acids. V lost 1 base to trimming and J lost 0 bases, with 7 bases between them.

The chain carries TRBV25-1 and TRBJ2-5; D uncertain. V gave up 7 bases and J gave up 1 base, with 13 bases separating them. Per the germline V gene, CDR1 is MGHDK and CDR2 is SYGVNS. The CDR3 runs to 14 residues. The CDR3 coding sequence is TGTGCCAGCAATAATCCGGGTGCCCAAGAGACCCAGTACTTC. This translates into CASNNPGAQETQYF.

This clonotype was detected many times. This chain uses TRBV28 with TRBJ2-1; 7 positions match TRBD2. J was trimmed by 6 bases and V by 7 bases; bases with no gene match: 9. Germline values: CDR1 MDHEN, CDR2 SYDVKM. CDR3 length: 14 amino acids. In DNA, the CDR3 is TGTGCCAGCAACAAGGGAGGGCCCGTCAATGAGCAGTTCTTC. Translated: CASNKGGPVNEQFF.

This clonotype was seen a handful of times. One junction end does not reproduce the germline sequence, and a read error may be involved. The chain uses TRBV7-7 and TRBJ1-6; D gene unclear. Germline V gives CDR1 SSHAT, CDR2 FNYEAQ (reference sequence). This CDR3 comprises 12 residues. CDR3 sequence reads: CASSRYNSPLHF. In DNA form, the CDR3 reads TGTGCTAGCAGCCGGTATAATTCACCCCTCCACTTT.

This chain connects TRBV24-1 to TRBJ2-2; TRBD2 aligns across 10 bases. The junction had 0 bases not matched to a gene; V was cut back by 2 bases and J by 1 base. CDR3 length equals 16 residues. Germline V lookup: CDR1 KGHDR, CDR2 SFDVKD. The CDR3, as DNA: TGTGCCACCAGTGATTCTAGCGGGAGGAACACCGGGGAGCTGTTTTTT. Protein product: CATSDSSGRNTGELFF.

This clonotype has a handful of counts. The rearrangement joins TRBV19 to TRBJ2-5; perhaps TRBD2 as D (5 bases). The CDR3 contains 13 residues. Trimming removed 8 bases from V and 7 bases from J, with 17 bases in between. Looked up from germline, CDR1 is LNHDA and CDR2 is SQIVND (reference sequence). CDR3 residues: CASQSPGGRTQYF. The CDR3 region has the DNA TGTGCCAGTCAGTCCCCAGGAGGTAGGACCCAGTACTTC. Drawing the rest from reference TRBV19 and TRBJ2-5, the complete variable domain is DGGITQSPKYLFRKEGQNVTLSCEQNLNHDAMYWYRQDPGQGLRLIYYSQIVNDFQKGDIAEGYSVSREKKESFPLTVTSAQKNPTAFYLCASQSPGGRTQYFGPGTRLLVL.

This clonotype has a count of ten or more. This rearrangement joins TRBV12-3 or TRBV12-4 to TRBJ2-2, with D unresolved. The CDR3 is 13 residues long. V was shortened by 8 bases and J by 1 base, with 8 bases between the two germline ends. In nucleotides, the CDR3 is TGTGCCAGCGAAGAAAGGAACACCGGGGAGCTGTTTTTT. Its translation is CASEERNTGELFF.

V gene TRBV5-1 combines with J gene TRBJ2-7; 9 bases are a match to TRBD1. The CDR3 has 14 residues. V lost 4 bases, J lost 4 bases, and 6 bases stayed unmatched. From germline, CDR1 is SGHRS and CDR2 YFSETQ. In nucleotides, the CDR3 is TGCGCCAGCAGCACGGAGGGACAGGGATACGAGCAGTACTTC. Protein: CASSTEGQGYEQYF.

This clonotype was recorded at least ten times. The rearrangement joins TRBV28 to TRBJ2-3; the D gene is possibly TRBD1 (5 bases). The germline V and J ends were trimmed by 3 bases and 0 bases, with 10 bases remaining between them. The CDR3 contains 15 residues. CDR1 and CDR2 from the germline V gene are MDHEN and SYDVKM. The CDR3 here is CASSFRQWSTDTQYF. DNA for the CDR3: TGTGCCAGCAGTTTTCGACAGTGGAGCACAGATACGCAGTATTTT. Drawing the rest from reference TRBV28 and TRBJ2-3, the complete variable domain is DVKVTQSSRYLVKRTGEKVFLECVQDMDHENMFWYRQDPGLGLRLIYFSYDVKMKEKGDIPEGYSVSREKKERFSLILESASTNQTSMYLCASSFRQWSTDTQYFGPGTRLTVL.

A word on this clonotype: A much larger clonotype is one base distant, so this may be a read error. The chain recombines TRBV9 with TRBJ2-7, with D unclear. V lost 0 bases and J 0 bases, leaving 16 bases between the germline ends. There are 17 residues in the CDR3. Per the germline V gene, CDR1 is SGDLS and CDR2 is YYNGEE. The CDR3 nucleotides are TGTGCCAGCAGCGTAGGGCCTTCCCCCCATAGCTCCTACGAGCAGTACTTC. It encodes CASSVGPSPHSSYEQYF.

Concerning this clonotype: A read error is possible here, since a much larger clone lies one base away. The CDR3 region is CPLRGDEQFF. DNA for the CDR3: TGTCCCCTACGGGGGGACGAGCAGTTCTTC. The chain couples TRBV9 to TRBJ2-1; 7 nucleotides match TRBD2. The CDR3 length is 10 residues. Germline V lookup: CDR1 SGDLS, CDR2 YYNGEE.

This clonotype was seen only a few times. The chain employs TRBV5-1 and TRBJ2-2, with 11 positions matching TRBD2. Germline-derived CDR1 and CDR2 are SGHRS and YFSETQ. V lost 4 bases, J lost 0 bases, and 5 bases stayed unmatched. CDR3 length equals 17 residues. CDR3 protein: CASSPLGLAANTGELFF. The CDR3 nucleotides are TGCGCCAGCAGCCCCCTGGGACTAGCGGCGAACACCGGGGAGCTGTTTTTT.

The chain links TRBV6-1 to TRBJ2-1; TRBD1 matches 9 bases. V was clipped by 3 bases and J by 4 bases; unmatched bases: 4. Germline V gene data show CDR1 as MNHNS and CDR2 as SASEGT. The CDR3 contains 15 residues. The chain's CDR3 is CASSDRDRDYNEQFF. CDR3 DNA: TGTGCCAGCAGTGACCGGGACAGGGATTACAATGAGCAGTTCTTC.

This clonotype was counted at least ten times. The chain couples TRBV6-1 to TRBJ2-6; 10 bases match TRBD2. J gave up 2 bases and V 8 bases, and 15 bases lay outside the gene matches. Looked up from germline, CDR1 is MNHNS and CDR2 is SASEGT. This CDR3 comprises 19 residues. The CDR3 loop is CASHLSSGSQKTGANVLTF. In DNA, the CDR3 is TGTGCCAGCCATCTTTCTAGCGGGAGCCAAAAAACTGGGGCCAACGTCCTGACTTTC.